Listed below are T cell receptor beta chains from one sample, sequenced in a study of shared clonotypes between healthy human individuals. The assay was immunoSEQ multiplex PCR, and TCRdb's table has in-frame clones only and misses some. The sample has roughly 720,000 clones, about 90% seen once. The sample taken for sequencing was memory CD8+ T cells from PBMCs. The receptor set was obtained from a man in his late teens or twenties in good health. Some clones in this sample may be carry-over from other donors' samples. Each CDR3 is given with its conserved first and last residue. D genes are given only for firm matches. Clone size appears in some rows only: once, few, many, or a class for an expanded clone.

>.|TRBV19|.|TRBJ1-4
CASSSNRDFREKLFF
TGTGCCAGTAGTTCAAACAGGGATTTTCGCGAAAAACTGTTTTTT
>.|TRBV14|.|TRBJ2-7
CASSQAQGSEQYF
TGTGCCAGCAGCCAAGCGCAGGGAAGCGAGCAGTACTTC
>TRBD1|TRBV5-1|once|TRBJ2-2
CASSPGTGVFSGELFF
TGCGCCAGCAGCCCCGGGACAGGGGTCTTCAGCGGGGAGCTGTTTTTT
>.|TRBV4-3|.|TRBJ1-1
CASSQETPVGVGNTEAFF
TGCGCCAGCAGCCAAGAGACGCCCGTTGGGGTGGGGAACACTGAAGCTTTCTTT
>.|TRBV10-2|.|TRBJ1-3
CASSEREDGNTIYF
TGCGCCAGCAGTGAACGCGAAGATGGAAACACCATATATTTT
>.|TRBV15|.|TRBJ2-7
CATSPRTDLSYEQYF
TGTGCCACCAGCCCAAGGACGGACCTCTCCTACGAGCAGTACTTC
>.|TRBV28|.|TRBJ2-7
CASRLDREGHHQYF
TGTGCCAGCAGACTTGACAGGGAGGGCCACCACCAGTACTTC
>.|TRBV7-6|.|TRBJ2-6
CASSSVYSQSRANVLTF
TGTGCCAGCAGCTCTGTATACTCACAAAGTCGGGCCAACGTCCTGACTTTC
>.|TRBV19|.|TRBJ2-1
CASSIEGAYNEQFF
TGTGCCAGTAGTATCGAGGGAGCCTACAATGAGCAGTTCTTC
>.|TRBV28|.|TRBJ1-3
CASTTVGRSGNTIYF
TGTGCCAGCACCACCGTCGGGAGGTCTGGAAACACCATATATTTT
>TRBD2|TRBV10-3|.|TRBJ2-7
CAISDPGGVYEQYF
TGTGCCATCAGTGACCCGGGAGGAGTGTACGAGCAGTACTTC
>TRBD1|TRBV2|.|TRBJ1-2
CASRARQGLTPGGYTF
TGTGCCAGCAGAGCCAGACAGGGCCTGACCCCTGGGGGCTACACCTTC
>.|TRBV14|.|TRBJ2-5
CASSPGLRETQYF
TGTGCCAGCAGCCCCGGACTTAGGGAGACCCAGTACTTC
>.|TRBV4-1|once|TRBJ2-2
CASSQVPGINTGELFF
TGCGCCAGCAGCCAAGTCCCCGGGATCAACACCGGGGAGCTGTTTTTT
>.|TRBV6-5|.|TRBJ1-2
CASSYVGDGNGYTF
TGTGCCAGCAGTTACGTAGGGGACGGTAATGGCTACACCTTC
>.|TRBV10-3|.|TRBJ2-3
CAISERAVTDTQYF
TGTGCCATCAGCGAGAGAGCGGTCACAGATACGCAGTATTTT
>TRBD2|TRBV25-1|.|TRBJ2-5
CASRGLMGLAGEGETQYF
TGTGCCAGCAGAGGACTGATGGGACTAGCGGGAGAGGGAGAGACCCAGTACTTC
>.|TRBV19|many|TRBJ2-7
CASSARDGSGYYAQYF
TGTGCCAGTAGTGCCCGGGATGGTAGCGGATACTACGCGCAGTACTTC
>TRBD1|TRBV25-1|.|TRBJ2-7
CASSYRGSYEQYF
TGTGCCAGCAGCTACAGGGGTTCCTACGAGCAGTACTTC
>.|TRBV15|.|TRBJ1-1
CATSGGSTEAFF
TGTGCCACCAGCGGGGGGAGCACTGAAGCTTTCTTT
>.|TRBV20-1|.|TRBJ1-2
CSATVAGYTF
TGCAGTGCTACGGTAGCTGGCTACACCTTC
>.|TRBV7-6|.|TRBJ1-1
CASSLEVGGNTEAFF
TGTGCCAGCAGCTTAGAGGTTGGGGGGAACACTGAAGCTTTCTTT
>.|TRBV29-1|.|TRBJ2-7
CSVVNSLGFFGEQYF
TGCAGCGTTGTTAACTCGTTAGGGTTTTTTGGCGAGCAGTACTTC
>.|TRBV28|.|TRBJ2-5
CASSPRQRALYQETQYF
TGTGCCAGCAGCCCGAGACAGCGAGCCCTATACCAAGAGACCCAGTACTTC
>TRBD2|TRBV11-2|.|TRBJ2-1
CASTTETSGYNEQFF
TGTGCCAGCACCACCGAGACTAGCGGCTACAATGAGCAGTTCTTC
>TRBD2|TRBV27|once|TRBJ2-7
CASSPQAGGPWGEQYF
TGTGCCAGCAGCCCCCAAGCGGGAGGGCCTTGGGGCGAGCAGTACTTC
>TRBD1|TRBV11-2|once|TRBJ2-7
CASSLADPGQAVHEQYF
TGTGCCAGCAGCTTAGCAGACCCGGGACAGGCAGTTCACGAGCAGTACTTC
>.|TRBV10-2|.|TRBJ2-5
CASSESAGLETQYF
TGCGCCAGCAGTGAGTCAGCGGGTTTGGAGACCCAGTACTTC
>TRBD1|TRBV6-1|few|TRBJ2-7
CASRDRGSYEQYF
TGTGCCAGCAGGGACAGGGGATCCTACGAGCAGTACTTC
>TRBD1|TRBV5-8|.|TRBJ2-5
CASRTGTAEQETQYF
TGTGCCAGCAGGACCGGGACAGCAGAACAAGAGACCCAGTACTTC
>TRBD2|TRBV7-9|.|TRBJ2-2
CASSLDGLAALDFPGELFF
TGTGCCAGCAGCTTAGATGGACTAGCGGCCCTTGACTTTCCCGGGGAGCTGTTTTTT
>TRBD1|TRBV6-5|.|TRBJ1-2
CASRYDRGGPAGYTF
TGTGCCAGCAGATACGACAGGGGCGGTCCAGCCGGCTACACCTTC
>TRBD1|TRBV9|once|TRBJ2-2
CASRARPGTGLPNTGELFF
TGTGCCAGCAGAGCCCGTCCCGGGACAGGGCTCCCGAACACCGGGGAGCTGTTTTTT
>TRBD2|TRBV29-1|.|TRBJ2-7
CSVLPKAGGKYEQYF
TGCAGCGTCCTACCGAAAGCGGGAGGGAAATACGAGCAGTACTTC
>TRBD1|TRBV27|.|TRBJ2-7
CASSTWTGGAYEQYF
TGTGCCAGCAGTACATGGACAGGGGGCGCCTACGAGCAGTACTTC
>.|TRBV5-1|.|TRBJ2-1
CASSHRDEQFF
TGCGCCAGCAGCCACCGAGATGAGCAGTTCTTC
>TRBD2|TRBV28|.|TRBJ2-1
CASSQTSGFGNEQFF
TGTGCCAGCAGTCAGACTAGCGGGTTTGGGAATGAGCAGTTCTTC
>TRBD1|TRBV27|.|TRBJ2-7
CASRGQGASYEQYF
TGTGCCAGCAGGGGACAGGGGGCTTCCTACGAGCAGTACTTC
>.|TRBV7-9|.|TRBJ2-7
CASSPSYEQYF
TGTGCCAGCAGCCCATCGTACGAGCAGTACTTC
>.|TRBV5-5|.|TRBJ2-7
CASSPLSDYEQYF
TGTGCCAGCAGCCCCCTTTCAGACTACGAGCAGTACTTC
>TRBD1|TRBV4-3|few|TRBJ1-5
CASSQDLGQGKPQHF
TGCGCCAGCAGCCAAGATCTTGGACAGGGGAAGCCCCAGCATTTT
>.|TRBV7-3|.|TRBJ2-1
CASSHDGRRNEQFF
TGTGCCAGCAGCCACGACGGTCGGCGGAATGAGCAGTTCTTC
>TRBD2|TRBV5-4|.|TRBJ2-1
CASSSLAGGIDNEQFF
TGTGCCAGCAGCTCCTTAGCGGGAGGCATCGACAATGAGCAGTTCTTC
>.|TRBV11-3|.|TRBJ2-7
CASSTEGEPVSYEQYF
TGTGCCAGCAGCACCGAGGGGGAGCCGGTGTCCTACGAGCAGTACTTC
>.|TRBV15|.|TRBJ1-3
CATQIWGSGNTIYF
TGTGCAACCCAGATTTGGGGCTCTGGAAACACCATATATTTT
>TRBD2|TRBV6-1|.|TRBJ2-7
CATLSGSSSYEQYF
TGTGCCACCCTTAGCGGGTCGAGCTCCTACGAGCAGTACTTC
>TRBD2|TRBV7-9|once|TRBJ2-2
CASISGATSRAGELFF
TGTGCCAGCATCTCTGGTGCGACTAGCAGGGCCGGGGAGCTGTTTTTT
>.|TRBV7-2|.|TRBJ1-1
CASSLGGASEAFF
TGTGCCAGCAGCTTAGGGGGCGCTTCTGAAGCTTTCTTT
>.|TRBV7-9|once|TRBJ2-5
CASSLAGEGETQYF
TGTGCCAGCAGCTTAGCGGGAGAGGGTGAGACCCAGTACTTC
>.|TRBV28|.|TRBJ1-4
CASSLKFSSSRRFF
TGTGCCAGCAGTTTAAAATTTTCGAGCTCCAGGAGGTTTTTT
>.|TRBV7-6|once|TRBJ2-7
CASSPGYGDSLYEQYF
TGTGCCAGCAGCCCTGGTTACGGTGACTCGCTCTACGAGCAGTACTTC
>.|TRBV28|.|TRBJ2-7
CASKGGTGYSYEQYF
TGTGCCAGCAAGGGCGGGACGGGGTACTCCTACGAGCAGTACTTC
>.|TRBV10-3|.|TRBJ1-4
CAISENPQEQLFF
TGTGCCATCAGTGAGAATCCACAGGAACAACTGTTTTTT
>.|TRBV15|.|TRBJ2-2
CATSRAEEELFF
TGTGCCACCAGCAGAGCGGAAGAGGAGCTGTTTTTT
>TRBD1|TRBV11-3|.|TRBJ2-2
CASSSSWDRGTGELFF
TGTGCCAGCAGCTCCTCCTGGGACAGGGGCACCGGGGAGCTGTTTTTT